A selection of T cell receptor beta chains follows, all from one sample in a study of T-cell reconstitution after alpha-beta-depleted transplantation in children. Each CDR3 protein gets one entry after TCRdb re-called the PCR reads with MiXCR. The repertoire has hundreds of thousands of distinct CDR3 sequences, approximately 30% of them found once; the top ten carry 2.4%. Sequencing used PBMCs from the stem cell graft donor, obtained from the stem cell graft. All receptors derive from a human donor who donated a stem cell graft to a child with aplastic anemia. The CDR3 runs from the conserved cysteine through the conserved F or W. The D gene is left open where the match is weak. Clone size is shown for a subset of rows, as once, few, many or a class of expanded clone.

clone_size,d_call,v_call,j_call,cdr3_nt,cdr3_aa
few,TRBD1,TRBV24-1,TRBJ1-1,TGTGCCACCAGTGACCCAGGGACAGGTGAAGCTTTCTTT,CATSDPGTGEAFF
-,-,TRBV24-1,TRBJ2-2,TGTGCCACCGGCACAGCGAACACCGGGGAGCTGTTTTTT,CATGTANTGELFF
few,TRBD1,TRBV18,TRBJ1-1,TGTGCCAGCTCACCTGATCGGGACAGGGCAGCTTTCTTT,CASSPDRDRAAFF
few,-,TRBV6-5,TRBJ1-6,TGTGCCAGCAGTTACTCGATTAGGAAAACGAAGAATTCACCCCTCCACTTT,CASSYSIRKTKNSPLHF
few,-,TRBV30,TRBJ1-5,TGTGCCTGGAGTTCCTCAGTCGTAAGGGACAATCAGCCCCAGCATTTT,CAWSSSVVRDNQPQHF
-,TRBD1,TRBV12-3/TRBV12-4,TRBJ1-4,TGTGCCAGCAGTGCGGACAGGAATAGGGAAAAACTGTTTTTT,CASSADRNREKLFF
-,-,TRBV29-1,TRBJ1-2,TGCAGCGTCCTAGCTTATGGCTACACCTTC,CSVLAYGYTF
-,-,TRBV18,TRBJ2-7,TGTGCCAGCTCACCGGTAGGTTACGAGCAGTACTTC,CASSPVGYEQYF
-,-,TRBV3-2,TRBJ2-5,TGTGCCAGCTGTAGGGGACTAGCGGGAGCCCTTAGGGGCCAAGAGACCCAGTACTTC,CASCRGLAGALRGQETQYF
once,-,TRBV28,TRBJ1-1,TGTGTCAGCATAATGGGCACTGAAGCTTTCTTT,CVSIMGTEAFF
-,-,TRBV5-1,TRBJ2-3,TGCGCCAGCAGCTTGGACAGATCTAGCACAGATACGCAGTATTTT,CASSLDRSSTDTQYF
-,-,TRBV4-1,TRBJ2-1,TGCGCCAGCAGCCCTAAACAAGTCAGCTCACTGCTGGACATATACAATGAGCAGTTCTTC,CASSPKQVSSLLDIYNEQFF
-,-,TRBV4-3,TRBJ2-7,TGCGCCAGCAGCCGGAATAGGGGGTTCTACGAGCAGTACTTC,CASSRNRGFYEQYF
few,TRBD2,TRBV7-2,TRBJ2-3,TGTGCCAGCAGCTTAAGGCTAGCGGGCGGGGGAGATACGCAGTATTTT,CASSLRLAGGGDTQYF
few,-,TRBV11-3,TRBJ1-1,TGTGCCAGCAGCTTAGGTGGGATCAACACTGAAGCTTTCTTT,CASSLGGINTEAFF
-,-,TRBV20-1,TRBJ2-5,TGCAGTGCCCAGATCCCTAGCTTCCAAGAGACCCAGTACTTC,CSAQIPSFQETQYF
many,TRBD1,TRBV5-5,TRBJ2-7,TGTGCCAGCAGCCTTGACAGGGTACTCTTCTACGAGCAGTACTTC,CASSLDRVLFYEQYF
few,-,TRBV29-1,TRBJ1-1,TGCAGCGTGACAGAAATGAACACTGAAGCTTTCTTT,CSVTEMNTEAFF
-,-,TRBV11-2,TRBJ2-1,TGTGCCAGCAGCTTAGTAATCAGGGCTCCCACCCTATACAATGAGCAGTTCTTC,CASSLVIRAPTLYNEQFF
few,-,TRBV7-2,TRBJ1-1,TGTGCCAGCAGCTTATTAGAGGGATCGAAGGCTTTCTTT,CASSLLEGSKAFF
many,-,TRBV12-3/TRBV12-4,TRBJ1-1,TGTGCCAGCAGTTTATCGGTGAACACTGAAGCTTTCTTT,CASSLSVNTEAFF
once,TRBD1,TRBV12-3/TRBV12-4,TRBJ1-5,TGTGCCAGCAGCTCGGACAGGGGCGGTCAGCCCCAGCATTTT,CASSSDRGGQPQHF
few,-,TRBV7-2,TRBJ2-3,TGTGCCAGCAGCTCGGGGTTCTCATCCCCGCAGTATTTT,CASSSGFSSPQYF
-,TRBD2,TRBV4-3,TRBJ2-1,TGCGCCAGCAGCCAAGATTGGGACGCGGGAGTCAATGAGCAGTTCTTC,CASSQDWDAGVNEQFF
few,TRBD2,TRBV5-8,TRBJ2-7,TGTGCCAGCACCCGAAGGGGTAGCGGGGCCTACGAGCAGTACTTC,CASTRRGSGAYEQYF
few,-,TRBV20-1,TRBJ2-5,TGCAGTGCCCTCAGGAAGGGGCAAGAGACCCAGTACTTC,CSALRKGQETQYF
few,TRBD1,TRBV5-1,TRBJ2-2,TGCGCCAGCAGCTCGGACAGGGGGGTGACCACCGGGGAGCTGTTTTTT,CASSSDRGVTTGELFF
-,-,TRBV13,TRBJ2-7,TGTGCCAGCAGCCCGCGACTCGGGACTCTTTCCTACGAGCAGTACTTC,CASSPRLGTLSYEQYF
-,-,TRBV27,TRBJ2-6,TGTGCCAGCAGTTTTCAGTTTCTATCTGGGGCCAACGTCCTGACTTTC,CASSFQFLSGANVLTF
-,TRBD1,TRBV7-2,TRBJ2-7,TGTGCCAGCAGCACCCGCGGGGGACAGGGGGCCTACGAGCAGTACTTC,CASSTRGGQGAYEQYF
few,TRBD1,TRBV7-6,TRBJ1-6,TGTGCCAGCGGACAGGGTCGTGGTTCACCCCTCCACTTT,CASGQGRGSPLHF
-,-,TRBV2,TRBJ2-1,TGTGCCACCTCCCTGGGGCGGACAGTTGCTGAGCAGTTCTTC,CATSLGRTVAEQFF
few,TRBD2,TRBV5-1,TRBJ2-7,TGCGCCAGCAGCTTGGCCTTAGCGGGGGAGCAGTACTTC,CASSLALAGEQYF
-,-,TRBV4-1,TRBJ2-3,TGCGCCAGCAGCCAAGGACTCACAGATACGCAGTATTTT,CASSQGLTDTQYF
-,TRBD2,TRBV5-1,TRBJ2-3,TGCGCCAGCAGCTCCTTAGCGGGAGGGAGTGATACGCAGTATTTT,CASSSLAGGSDTQYF
-,-,TRBV4-3,TRBJ2-1,TGCGCCAGCAGCCAAGATGAGTATTCCGACAATGAGCACTTCTTC,CASSQDEYSDNEHFF
-,-,TRBV12-3/TRBV12-4,TRBJ2-1,TGTGCCAGCAGCCACACAACCTCCAACAACAATGAGCAGTTCTTC,CASSHTTSNNNEQFF
-,TRBD2,TRBV6-5,TRBJ2-1,TGTGCCAGCAGTTACGCGGCGCTAGCGGGAGGGCCTCACGAGCAGTTCTTC,CASSYAALAGGPHEQFF
many,-,TRBV29-1,TRBJ2-1,TGCAGCGTCCCCGTTTTGAGGTCAGATGAGCAGTTCTTC,CSVPVLRSDEQFF
-,-,TRBV5-6,TRBJ2-5,TGTGCCAGCAGCTTGGGGGGTGCGACGGAGACCCAGTACTTC,CASSLGGATETQYF
-,TRBD1,TRBV5-1,TRBJ2-1,TGCGCCAGCAGCTTGGAACAGGGGCCCTACAATGAGCAGTTCTTC,CASSLEQGPYNEQFF
few,-,TRBV4-3,TRBJ2-5,TGCGCCAGCAGCCAAGTGTCAGCCAGCCAAGAGACCCAGTACTTC,CASSQVSASQETQYF
-,TRBD2,TRBV29-1,TRBJ2-3,TGCAGCTTCCGGAAAGGGACTAGCGGGAGCGGGGGGTATTTT,CSFRKGTSGSGGYF
once,-,TRBV7-9,TRBJ1-3,TGTGCCAGCAGCCAATCAGGGACGGGAGGAAACACCATATATTTT,CASSQSGTGGNTIYF
few,-,TRBV12-3/TRBV12-4,TRBJ2-5,TGTGCCAGCAGCCCCCCCGGGGGCGCCGACCAAGAGACCCAGTACTTC,CASSPPGGADQETQYF